One and the same sample provided the 28 T cell receptor beta chains below, sequenced in a study of cytotoxic CD8 clonotypes in ibrutinib-treated CLL. Some clones are missing from TCRdb's copy, which holds only in-frame ones; the method was immunoSEQ multiplex PCR. The sample has roughly 170,000 clones; roughly four fifths are singletons. The sample consisted of PBMCs, taken after 24 months of ibrutinib treatment. These receptors came from a human donor with chronic lymphocytic leukemia.

There are a few counts of this clone. The CDR3 protein is CASSLRINQPQHF. CDR3 sequence (DNA): TGTGCCAGCAGTTTGCGGATTAATCAGCCCCAGCATTTT. The chain carries TRBV2 and TRBJ1-5, with D uncertain. The CDR3 consists of 13 residues. CDR1 is SNHLY and CDR2 is FYNNEI in the germline V gene. Trimming took off 5 bases at V and 4 bases at J, with 9 bases between the two ends.

This rearrangement joins TRBV9 to TRBJ1-3, with D perhaps matching TRBD1 (5 bases). This CDR3 contains 18 residues. Between the trimmed V and J ends, which lost 0 bases and 4 bases, there was a span of 20 bases. Looked up from germline, CDR1 is SGDLS and CDR2 is YYNGEE. The CDR3 reads CASSVATGRGNYGNTIYF. The CDR3 bases are TGTGCCAGCAGCGTAGCTACGGGGAGGGGAAATTACGGAAACACCATATATTTT.

Remarks on this clone: The identical CDR3 is also encoded by other nucleotide sequences in the sample. The J gene is TRBJ1-5, the V gene TRBV7-2; D unresolved. The V gene lost 5 bases and the J gene lost 2 bases, with 7 bases spanning the gap. CDR1 SGHTA and CDR2 FQGNSA come from the germline V gene. This CDR3 is 13 amino acids long. The CDR3 sequence: CASSPQGNQPQHF. The DNA of the CDR3 is TGTGCCAGCAGCCCGCAGGGCAATCAGCCCCAGCATTTT.

Regarding this clone: Other DNA sequences in this specimen translate into the identical CDR3. This chain connects TRBV7-3 to TRBJ1-6, with no clear D. Germline loops: CDR1 SGHTA, CDR2 FQGTGA. CDR3 length: 13 residues. Between the trimmed V and J ends, which lost 5 bases and 9 bases, there was a span of 11 bases. The CDR3 DNA reads TGTGCCAGCAGCCCGGGGTGGGGTTCACCCCTCCACTTT. It specifies CASSPGWGSPLHF.

V usage is TRBV4-2 and J usage is TRBJ1-5; TRBD1 matches 8 bases. The germline gives CDR1 LGHNA, CDR2 YNFKEQ. This CDR3 is built from 13 residues. The V gene end was trimmed by 4 bases and the J gene end by 6 bases; junction bases not matched to a gene: 2. CDR3 protein: CASSRDRSQPQHF. CDR3 DNA: TGTGCCAGCAGCCGGGACAGGTCTCAGCCCCAGCATTTT.

In the case of this clone: At the DNA level, this CDR3 is encoded by other sequences in the same sample as well. The chain combines TRBV5-1 with TRBJ1-2; D is unresolved. Germline V lookup: CDR1 SGHRS, CDR2 YFSETQ. This CDR3 is 13 amino acids long. V was pared by 0 bases and J by 8 bases, with 11 bases between. The DNA for the CDR3 is TGCGCCAGCAGCTTGGGGCTGGGCTACGGCTACACCTTC. As protein: CASSLGLGYGYTF.

J is TRBJ2-2 and V is TRBV30, with D hard to call. V gave up 2 bases and J gave up 7 bases, with 5 bases separating them. The CDR3 spans 11 residues. Germline CDR1 reads GTSNPN; CDR2 reads SVGIG (reference sequence). CDR3 loop: CAWSSGGELFF. The CDR3, as DNA: TGTGCCTGGAGTAGTGGCGGGGAGCTGTTTTTT. The full variable domain, its missing parts supplied by reference TRBV30 and TRBJ2-2, is SQTIHQWPATLVQPVGSPLSLECTVEGTSNPNLYWYRQAAGRGLQLLFYSVGIGQISSEVPQNLSASRPQDRQFILSSKKLLLSDSGFYLCAWSSGGELFFGEGSRLTVL.

The chain is built from TRBV5-1 and TRBJ1-4; D call uncertain. Between the trimmed V and J ends, which lost 4 bases and 8 bases, there was a span of 15 bases. The V gene's germline CDR1 is SGHRS and CDR2 YFSETQ. The CDR3 has 14 residues. The CDR3 DNA follows: TGCGCCAGCAGCCCTGGAGGGATTTGGGAAAAACTGTTTTTT. Encoded protein: CASSPGGIWEKLFF.

This clone was observed a handful of times. V and J are TRBV7-9 and TRBJ2-6; possibly TRBD1 or TRBD2 for D (8 bases each). Germline assignment: CDR1 SEHNR and CDR2 FQNEAQ (reference sequence). The CDR3 has 19 amino acids. V was shortened by 3 bases and J by 0 bases, with 18 bases between the two germline ends. The DNA of the CDR3 is TGTGCCAGCAGCTTCGGGAGGGACAGGCGATCCTCTGGGGCCAACGTCCTGACTTTC. Encoded protein: CASSFGRDRRSSGANVLTF.

This chain connects TRBV6-1 to TRBJ2-6; D gene ambiguous. Trimming stripped 3 bases from V and 2 bases from J, with 11 bases between. Germline-derived CDR1 and CDR2 are MNHNS and SASEGT. This CDR3 has 16 residues. The CDR3 reads CASSESTMAGANVLTF. The CDR3 nucleotides are TGTGCCAGCAGTGAGTCAACCATGGCTGGGGCCAACGTCCTGACTTTC.

The chain carries TRBV7-2 and TRBJ2-2, with TRBD2 matching over 7 bases. Losses at the gene ends were 5 bases for V and 6 bases for J; bases not matched to a gene: 6. Germline V gives CDR1 SGHTA, CDR2 FQGNSA. This CDR3 contains 14 residues. The CDR3 protein is CASSKREGSGELFF. The CDR3, as DNA: TGTGCCAGCAGCAAAAGGGAGGGGTCCGGGGAGCTGTTTTTT. The full variable domain, its missing parts supplied by reference TRBV7-2 and TRBJ2-2, is GAGVSQSPSNKVTEKGKDVELRCDPISGHTALYWYRQSLGQGLEFLIYFQGNSAPDKSGLPSDRFSAERTGGSVSTLTIQRTQQEDSAVYLCASSKREGSGELFFGEGSRLTVL.

This chain connects TRBV21-1 to TRBJ1-1. TRBV21-1 is classified as a pseudogene. The CDR3 totals 14 residues. Here the CDR3 reads CASSKGEFNTEAFF. CDR3 nucleotides: TGTGCCAGCAGCAAAGGAGAATTTAACACTGAAGCTTTCTTT.

V is TRBV9 and J is TRBJ1-2; D is unclear. The length of the CDR3 is 11 residues. The germline CDR1 and CDR2 sequences are SGDLS and YYNGEE. The V and J ends lost 6 bases and 7 bases respectively, with 10 bases between them. This CDR3 reads CASIGVSGYTF. Written as DNA, the CDR3 is TGTGCCAGCATAGGAGTTTCTGGCTACACCTTC.

Turning to this clone: Other DNA sequences in the sample encode the same CDR3. The V gene is TRBV7-2, the J gene TRBJ1-1; TRBD1 aligns across 8 bases. This CDR3 contains 15 residues. Germline trimming cut 5 bases from V and 1 base from J; bases unmatched to any gene: 6. Per the germline V gene, CDR1 is SGHTA and CDR2 is FQGNSA. The CDR3 DNA follows: TGTGCCAGCAGCACGCGACAGGGGAAGAACACTGAAGCTTTCTTT. The encoded protein is CASSTRQGKNTEAFF.

The chain carries TRBV7-3 and TRBJ2-4, with D possibly being TRBD1 (5 bases). Germline lookup yields CDR1 SGHTA and CDR2 FQGTGA. V dropped 5 bases and J dropped 10 bases, with 21 bases sitting between them. The CDR3 is 15 amino acids. The CDR3 coding sequence is TGTGCCAGCAGCCCCTCCCCGACAGATTTCGGGATTCAGTACTTC. This sequence encodes CASSPSPTDFGIQYF.

This chain uses TRBV7-8 with TRBJ1-1; a possible D gene is TRBD1 (6 bases). CDR3 size: 13 residues. V was pared by 8 bases and J by 3 bases, with 13 bases between. Germline V gene sequence: CDR1 SGHVS, CDR2 FQNEAQ. The CDR3 DNA is TGTGCCAGCGGGCCCCACAGGGACACTGAAGCTTTCTTT. Amino acid sequence: CASGPHRDTEAFF.

The rearrangement uses TRBV5-6 and TRBJ1-1; D gene uncertain. Germline V CDR1 and CDR2: SGHDT, YYEEEE. The ends were cut back, 2 bases at V and 5 bases at J, with 7 bases in the middle. The CDR3 has 12 amino acids. This CDR3 reads CASSFGGTEAFF. CDR3 coding DNA: TGTGCCAGCAGCTTTGGTGGAACTGAAGCTTTCTTT.

The chain employs TRBV5-1 and TRBJ1-1; 11 bases are a match to TRBD1. Germline V gene data show CDR1 as SGHRS and CDR2 as YFSETQ. V was pared by 5 bases and J by 12 bases, with 9 bases of the junction left unmatched. This CDR3 comprises 13 residues. The CDR3 coding sequence is TGCGCCAGCAGTGATACCGGGACAGGGGGATCTTTCTTT. Translation: CASSDTGTGGSFF.

This clone has only a few counts. This rearrangement joins TRBV5-4 to TRBJ1-6, with no clear D. The ends were cut back, 1 base at V and 7 bases at J, with 6 bases in the middle. The V gene's germline CDR1 is SGHNT and CDR2 YYREEE (reference sequence). This CDR3 has 13 amino acids. The CDR3 sequence: CASSLTRNSPLHF. CDR3 in DNA: TGTGCCAGCAGCTTGACTCGAAATTCACCCCTCCACTTT.

The chain is built from TRBV6-5 and TRBJ2-2; D remains ambiguous. The germline V and J ends were trimmed by 6 bases and 8 bases, with 16 bases remaining between them. CDR3 length equals 14 residues. CDR1 and CDR2 (germline): MNHEY, SVGAGI. CDR3 nucleotides: TGTGCCAGCAGGTACCCGGCCGTCATGGGGGAGCTGTTTTTT. Translation gives CASRYPAVMGELFF.

The V and J genes are TRBV11-3 and TRBJ2-2, with D perhaps TRBD2 (5 bases). This CDR3 is 12 amino acids long. Trimming cost V 5 bases and J 5 bases, with 6 bases left between them. Germline values: CDR1 SGHNT, CDR2 YENEEA. CDR3 sequence: CASSRGTGELFF. In DNA form, the CDR3 reads TGTGCCAGCAGCCGAGGGACCGGGGAGCTGTTTTTT.

The J gene is TRBJ1-1, the V gene TRBV19; 7 bases are a match to TRBD1. The CDR3 has 15 amino acids. CDR1 LNHDA and CDR2 SQIVND come from the germline V gene (reference sequence). V shed 5 bases and J 6 bases; nucleotides not matched to a gene: 12. Written as DNA, the CDR3 is TGTGCCAGTAGTTTAATGACAGGGACCTTCGCTGAAGCTTTCTTT. Amino acids: CASSLMTGTFAEAFF.

The V call is TRBV30, the J call TRBJ2-2; 8 bases agree with TRBD2. Trimming cost V 0 bases and J 2 bases; bases outside gene matches: 5. In germline, CDR1 is GTSNPN, CDR2 SVGIG (reference sequence). The CDR3 is 16 amino acids. The CDR3 coding sequence is TGTGCCTGGAGTGTACAAAGCGGGAGAAACACCGGGGAGCTGTTTTTT. This sequence encodes CAWSVQSGRNTGELFF.

The chain couples TRBV6-1 to TRBJ2-7; unclear D gene. Germline CDR1 and CDR2: MNHNS and SASEGT. The ends were cut back, 7 bases at V and 1 base at J, with 17 bases in the middle. The CDR3 totals 15 residues. The CDR3: CASNPPLVGSYEQYF. The CDR3 DNA follows: TGTGCCAGCAATCCCCCCCTTGTGGGGTCCTACGAGCAGTACTTC.

This clone was recorded only once. The chain carries TRBV21-1 and TRBJ2-7; the listed D gene, TRBD1, was not tested against the DNA. TRBV21-1 is a documented pseudogene. This CDR3 is built from 17 residues. The CDR3 bases are TGTGCCAGCAGCAAACGGGAGGACAGGGGTCCAGGAGCCGAGCAGTACTTC. Protein: CASSKREDRGPGAEQYF.

This clone was detected a few times. This chain connects TRBV30 to TRBJ1-5, with D unclear. The V gene lost 4 bases and the J gene lost 4 bases, with 11 bases spanning the gap. The CDR3 contains 13 residues. Germline values: CDR1 GTSNPN, CDR2 SVGIG (reference sequence). The CDR3 spells CAWTDQGNQPQHF. CDR3 nucleotides: TGTGCCTGGACGGACCAAGGGAATCAGCCCCAGCATTTT.

This chain uses TRBV5-1 with TRBJ2-7; 12 bases agree with TRBD2. The trim removed 4 bases at V and 8 bases at J, leaving 10 bases unmatched. Looked up from germline, CDR1 is SGHRS and CDR2 is YFSETQ. CDR3 size: 15 residues. As DNA, the CDR3 is TGCGCCAGCAGCCTCACCGGGACTAGCGGGCAGAAGCAGTACTTC. It is translated as CASSLTGTSGQKQYF.

The genes are TRBV6-5 and TRBJ1-2, with 10 bases identical to TRBD1. With 7 bases clipped from V and 7 bases from J, the junction kept 6 bases outside the gene matches. There are 13 residues in the CDR3. In germline, CDR1 is MNHEY, CDR2 SVGAGI. CDR3 nucleotides: TGTGCCAGCACGGGACAGGGGAGGGGTGGCTACACCTTC. It translates to CASTGQGRGGYTF.